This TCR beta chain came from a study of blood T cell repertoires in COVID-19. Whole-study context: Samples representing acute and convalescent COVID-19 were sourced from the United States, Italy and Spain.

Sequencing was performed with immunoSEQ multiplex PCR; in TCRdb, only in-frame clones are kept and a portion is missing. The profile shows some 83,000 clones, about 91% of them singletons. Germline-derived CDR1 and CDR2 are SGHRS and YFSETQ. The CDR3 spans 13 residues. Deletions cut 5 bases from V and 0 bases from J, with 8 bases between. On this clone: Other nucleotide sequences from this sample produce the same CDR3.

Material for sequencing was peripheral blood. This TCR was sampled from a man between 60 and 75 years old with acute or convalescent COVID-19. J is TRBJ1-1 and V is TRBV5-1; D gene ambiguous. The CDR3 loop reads CASSLDMNTEAFF. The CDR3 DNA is TGCGCCAGCAGTTTAGATATGAACACTGAAGCTTTCTTT.